One and the same sample provided the 22 T cell receptor beta chains below, sequenced in a study of blood T cell repertoires in COVID-19. Clones were read by immunoSEQ multiplex PCR, and TCRdb kept only the in-frame ones, dropping some. The table lists approximately 170,000 clones, more than 70% of them singletons, with 8% to 11% in the top ten. The sample taken for sequencing was peripheral blood. Receptor source: an elderly woman with active or convalescent COVID-19.

The rearrangement uses TRBV3-1 (or the pseudogene TRBV3-2) and TRBJ2-7, with 8 positions matching TRBD1. The germline gives CDR1 LGHDT, CDR2 YNNKEL (reference sequence). There are 14 residues in the CDR3. Trimming removed 0 bases from V and 3 bases from J; junction bases left unmatched: 1. The CDR3 bases are TGTGCCAGCAGCCAAGAAGACAGGGGCTACGAGCAGTACTTC. Amino acids: CASSQEDRGYEQYF.

This clone was recorded a few times. The J gene is TRBJ1-3, the V gene TRBV7-6, with 7 bases that match TRBD1. Germline V gene sequence: CDR1 SGHVS, CDR2 FNYEAQ. Trimming took 2 bases from V and 1 from J; bases not matched to a gene: 11. The CDR3 sequence is 18 residues long. The CDR3, as DNA: TGTGCCAGCAGCTTAAGGGGGCGCGTTACCCTTTCTGGAAACACCATATATTTT. This gives the protein CASSLRGRVTLSGNTIYF.

This sequence joins TRBV6-5 and TRBJ1-3; no clear D gene. The germline gives CDR1 MNHEY, CDR2 SVGAGI. V was pared by 6 bases and J by 0 bases, with 12 bases between. The CDR3 consists of 15 residues. In nucleotides, the CDR3 is TGTGCCAGCAGCAAAACAGCATACTCTGGAAACACCATATATTTT. It specifies CASSKTAYSGNTIYF.

The V and J genes are TRBV6-6 and TRBJ2-2; D is perhaps TRBD2 (7 bases). Trimming removed 2 bases from V and 4 bases from J, with 14 bases in between. Germline-derived CDR1 and CDR2 are MNHNY and SVGAGI (reference sequence). The CDR3 is 16 residues long. The CDR3 sequence is CASSYPKGEGTGELFF. The CDR3 DNA sequence: TGTGCCAGCAGTTACCCGAAGGGGGAGGGCACCGGGGAGCTGTTTTTT.

The chain links TRBV19 to TRBJ1-1, with 8 bases that match TRBD1. V dropped 5 bases and J dropped 5; count of bases not matched to a gene: 10. CDR3 length: 15 residues. Per germline, CDR1 LNHDA and CDR2 SQIVND (reference sequence). Written as DNA, the CDR3 is TGTGCCAGTAGTCCCTCACAGGGGGTATCAACTGAAGCTTTCTTT. Its translation is CASSPSQGVSTEAFF.

This sequence joins TRBV1 and TRBJ2-1; the DNA was not used to check the table's D call, TRBD2. TRBV1 has pseudogene status. The length of the CDR3 is 14 residues. Written as DNA, the CDR3 is TGCACCAGCAGCCAAGGGGAGAGCGGGAGGGGTCAGTTCTTC. Amino acid sequence: CTSSQGESGRGQFF.

The chain recombines TRBV6-1 with TRBJ2-1; 8 nucleotides match TRBD1. In germline, CDR1 is MNHNS, CDR2 SASEGT. The V gene end was trimmed by 3 bases and the J gene end by 1 base; junction bases not matched to a gene: 2. The CDR3 is 15 amino acids. As DNA, the CDR3 is TGTGCCAGCAGTGATGACAGGGGATCCTACAATGAGCAGTTCTTC. Its protein is CASSDDRGSYNEQFF.

The chain employs TRBV27 and TRBJ2-7; tentatively, D is TRBD1 (6 bases). The V gene lost 4 bases and the J gene lost 6 bases, with 16 bases spanning the gap. The CDR3 runs to 14 residues. Per germline, CDR1 MNHEY and CDR2 SMNVEV (reference sequence). This CDR3 is CASSSHRDFGEQYF. The CDR3 coding sequence is TGTGCCAGCAGTTCCCACAGGGATTTTGGCGAGCAGTACTTC.

This chain connects TRBV20-1 to TRBJ2-1, with D possibly being TRBD2 (5 bases). CDR1 and CDR2 (germline): DFQATT, SNEGSKA (reference sequence). The CDR3 runs to 11 residues. V lost 3 bases and J 10 bases, leaving 10 bases between the germline ends. The chain's CDR3 is CSARVTGEQFF. The CDR3, as DNA: TGCAGTGCTAGGGTCACGGGGGAGCAGTTCTTC.

The J gene is TRBJ2-1, the V gene TRBV5-6, with TRBD2 matching 8 bases. The V and J ends lost 2 bases and 9 bases, in that order; junction bases with no gene match: 4. The CDR3 spans 13 residues. Germline values: CDR1 SGHDT, CDR2 YYEEEE. CDR3 in amino acids: CASSFRGGAEQFF. The CDR3 DNA reads as TGTGCCAGCAGCTTTCGGGGGGGCGCTGAGCAGTTCTTC.

The V and J genes are TRBV5-1 and TRBJ1-5; D unresolved. The length of the CDR3 is 15 residues. Germline-derived CDR1 and CDR2 are SGHRS and YFSETQ. V gave up 0 bases and J gave up 1 base, with 8 bases separating them. This CDR3 reads CASSLVPGSNQPQHF. The CDR3 DNA reads as TGCGCCAGCAGCTTGGTCCCAGGAAGCAATCAGCCCCAGCATTTT.

J is TRBJ1-2 and V is TRBV7-8; the D is unclear. Trimming stripped 5 bases from V and 4 bases from J, with 11 bases between. Germline loops: CDR1 SGHVS, CDR2 FQNEAQ. The CDR3 runs to 13 residues. The CDR3 loop reads CASSPEKAYGYTF. CDR3 sequence (DNA): TGTGCCAGCAGCCCGGAGAAAGCCTATGGCTACACCTTC.

V usage is TRBV19 and J usage is TRBJ1-2, with a weak D call TRBD1 (6 bases). The germline CDR1 and CDR2 sequences are LNHDA and SQIVND (reference sequence). The CDR3 extends over 14 amino acids. V was clipped by 3 bases and J by 8 bases, with 16 bases between them. CDR3 region: CASSILQGEGGYTF. As DNA, the CDR3 is TGTGCCAGTAGTATCTTACAGGGTGAGGGAGGCTACACCTTC.

The chain joins TRBV5-4 to TRBJ1-6; D gene uncertain. V was pared by 0 bases and J by 4 bases, with 5 bases between. CDR3 length: 14 amino acids. Germline CDR1 is SGHNT and CDR2 is YYREEE (reference sequence). The CDR3 DNA follows: TGTGCCAGCAGCTTGGGGCAGTATAATTCACCCCTCCACTTT. It encodes CASSLGQYNSPLHF.

This clone was counted between two and nine times. The rearrangement links TRBV7-9 to TRBJ1-1, with 11 bases aligning to TRBD1. The CDR3 is 15 residues long. Germline V gene sequence: CDR1 SEHNR, CDR2 FQNEAQ (reference sequence). The V segment lost 5 bases and the J segment 5 bases; nucleotides outside the gene matches: 7. The CDR3 DNA reads TGTGCCAGCAGCCGAGGGGACAGGGGGAGGACTGAAGCTTTCTTT. This translates into CASSRGDRGRTEAFF.

The gene calls are TRBV19 and TRBJ1-6, with 8 bases aligning to TRBD1. Germline CDR1 and CDR2: LNHDA and SQIVND (reference sequence). V shed 3 bases and J 7 bases; nucleotides not matched to a gene: 8. This CDR3 spans 16 amino acids. CDR3 in amino acids: CASSIRTGTENSPLHF. CDR3 nucleotide sequence: TGTGCCAGTAGTATTCGGACAGGGACGGAGAATTCACCCCTCCACTTT.

The V and J genes are TRBV10-3 and TRBJ1-6; D gene uncertain. Germline values: CDR1 ENHRY, CDR2 SYGVKD. The CDR3 has 13 amino acids. The CDR3 region has the DNA TGTGCGTGTGGGCCTTTATATAATTCACCCCTCCACTTT. Translation: CACGPLYNSPLHF.

The chain is built from TRBV12-5 and TRBJ1-5; D unresolved. Germline CDR1 LGHNT, CDR2 FRNRAP. V was cut by 1 base and J by 6 bases, with 7 bases left in between. The CDR3 extends over 13 amino acids. The CDR3 DNA is TGTGCTAGTGGTTTGGACGCGGGTCAGCCCCAGCATTTT. Protein: CASGLDAGQPQHF.

This sequence joins TRBV20-1 and TRBJ1-1; 8 bases agree with TRBD1. V trimming: 6 bases; J trimming: 11 bases; junction bases outside the gene matches: 8. Germline-derived CDR1 and CDR2 are DFQATT and SNEGSKA (reference sequence). The CDR3 loop spans 11 amino acids. The CDR3 sequence is CSARGQARAFF. DNA for the CDR3: TGCAGTGCCAGGGGACAGGCTAGGGCTTTCTTT.

The chain employs TRBV9 and TRBJ2-1, with TRBD2 as a possible D gene (5 bases). Per the germline V gene, CDR1 is SGDLS and CDR2 is YYNGEE. This CDR3 has 13 amino acids. Trimming removed 3 bases at V and 6 bases at J, with 10 bases between. CDR3 protein: CASSGGSLNEQFF. For the CDR3, the DNA is TGTGCCAGCAGCGGAGGGAGCCTCAATGAGCAGTTCTTC.

This clone was detected once. The chain carries TRBV30 and TRBJ2-7; 8 positions match TRBD1. With V trimmed by 1 base and J by 7 bases, 9 bases remained unmatched. Germline V gene sequence: CDR1 GTSNPN, CDR2 SVGIG (reference sequence). The CDR3 extends over 14 amino acids. The chain's CDR3 is CAWSAGGADGEQYF. CDR3 nucleotide sequence: TGTGCCTGGAGTGCAGGGGGCGCAGACGGGGAGCAGTACTTC.

The V gene is TRBV5-1, the J gene TRBJ2-7, with D hard to call. There are 14 residues in the CDR3. The V and J ends lost 1 base and 0 bases respectively, with 8 bases between them. The germline gives CDR1 SGHRS, CDR2 YFSETQ. The CDR3 bases are TGCGCCAGCAGCTTGCGGTCCGCCTCCTACGAGCAGTACTTC. It yields the protein CASSLRSASYEQYF.